These T cell receptor beta chains were read from a single sample in a study of blood T cell repertoires in COVID-19. The table came from immunoSEQ multiplex PCR; TCRdb's copy has only in-frame clones and leaves some out. Counted here are more than 350,000 clones, over 75% occurring once; the ten biggest clones make up less than 11%. The sequencing sample was made of peripheral blood. Source of these receptors: a woman aged 25 to 39 with COVID-19, enrolled during active disease. Both conserved end residues are part of each CDR3. D genes are given only for firm matches. Part of the rows lack a size; the others show once, few, many or a class for expanded clones.

CDR3 DNA	CDR3 protein	V gene	J gene	clone size	D gene
TGCAGCGTTGACAGGGGGCGAACTGAAGCTTTCTTT	CSVDRGRTEAFF	TRBV29-1	TRBJ1-1	-	TRBD1
TGTGCCAGCAGTGAATGGACAGGGGGAGTAGAGAGCTACACCTTC	CASSEWTGGVESYTF	TRBV6-1	TRBJ1-2	-	TRBD1
TGTGCCAGCAGCTTTAGCGGGAGGCCCAGCACAGATACGCAGTATTTT	CASSFSGRPSTDTQYF	TRBV11-2	TRBJ2-3	-	TRBD2
TGTGCCAGCAGCCGTAGAAGCCTGGCAGGCAGCTCCTACGAGCAGTACTTC	CASSRRSLAGSSYEQYF	TRBV5-5	TRBJ2-7	-	-
TGCGCCAGCAGCTTGGCAGACAGGGGAGACACCGGGGAGCTGTTTTTT	CASSLADRGDTGELFF	TRBV5-1	TRBJ2-2	few	TRBD1
TGTGCCAGCAGCCCGGGGGGGTTCTCTGGAAACACCATATATTTT	CASSPGGFSGNTIYF	TRBV5-4	TRBJ1-3	-	-
TGTGCCAGCAGTTTCCAGGGTCAGCCCCAGCATTTT	CASSFQGQPQHF	TRBV12-3/TRBV12-4	TRBJ1-5	-	-
TGTGCCCAGGCGGGACAGGGGGTAAACGAGCAGTACTTC	CAQAGQGVNEQYF	TRBV30	TRBJ2-7	-	TRBD1
TGTGCCTGGAGTGTAAAGAGGCTAGCGGGACGGATCGGGGAGCTGTTTTTT	CAWSVKRLAGRIGELFF	TRBV30	TRBJ2-2	-	TRBD2
TGTGCCAGTAGGAGGGGTTTAGGCGGCTACACCTTC	CASRRGLGGYTF	TRBV7-9	TRBJ1-2	-	-
TGTGCCAGCAGCGTAGTCGGACAGGGGGCGCGCACCGGGGAGCTGTTTTTT	CASSVVGQGARTGELFF	TRBV9	TRBJ2-2	once	TRBD1
TGTGCCAGCAGCCCGCGGGAGAGGAGTCAAGAGACCCAGTACTTC	CASSPRERSQETQYF	TRBV11-1	TRBJ2-5	-	TRBD2
TGTGCCAGCAGCGCGGATTTGGGGCCGAACACTGAAGCTTTCTTT	CASSADLGPNTEAFF	TRBV9	TRBJ1-1	-	-
TGTGCCAGCAGCCACCAGGACACCAACACCGGGGAGCTGTTTTTT	CASSHQDTNTGELFF	TRBV7-9	TRBJ2-2	few	-
TGTGCCAGCAGCTTGGCCAGGGTTGGCTATGGCTACACCTTC	CASSLARVGYGYTF	TRBV5-4	TRBJ1-2	-	-
TGTGCCAGCATGTCGAGTAGCTTGTACGAGCAGTACTTC	CASMSSSLYEQYF	TRBV6-5	TRBJ2-7	once	-
TGCAGCGTTGGGACAGGGGGCTATGGCTACACCTTC	CSVGTGGYGYTF	TRBV29-1	TRBJ1-2	-	TRBD1
TGTGCCAGCAGTGTGGCACTAGCGGGAGTCTACGAGCAGTACTTC	CASSVALAGVYEQYF	TRBV2	TRBJ2-7	-	TRBD2
TGTGCCAGCAGTCCCCTTTTCACCGGGGAGCTGTTTTTT	CASSPLFTGELFF	TRBV27	TRBJ2-2	-	-
TGTGCCAGTTCGACTAGCGGGGTCGGAAACATTCAGTACTTC	CASSTSGVGNIQYF	TRBV6-5	TRBJ2-4	-	TRBD2
TGTGCCAGTAGTACCCAGACAGGGGGTGGTCAGCCCCAGCATTTT	CASSTQTGGGQPQHF	TRBV19	TRBJ1-5	-	TRBD1
TGTGCCAGCAGCTTAGAGGGGTTTAAGTACTTC	CASSLEGFKYF	TRBV7-9	TRBJ2-7	-	-
TGTGCCAGCAGTGAAGGGGACATCACCTACGAGCAGTACTTC	CASSEGDITYEQYF	TRBV2	TRBJ2-7	-	-
TGTGCCTGGAGTGTATCTAGTTTGGGGACCCAGTACTTC	CAWSVSSLGTQYF	TRBV30	TRBJ2-5	-	-
TGTGCCAGCAGCCCCCCGGGACTAGAATTCTCCAATGAGCAGTTCTTC	CASSPPGLEFSNEQFF	TRBV11-2	TRBJ2-1	-	TRBD2
TGTGCCAGCAATACAGGGCGAGGGGAGACCCAGTACTTC	CASNTGRGETQYF	TRBV6-5	TRBJ2-5	-	-
TGTGCCTGGAGGGGATGGGGCGGCTACAATGAGCAGTTCTTC	CAWRGWGGYNEQFF	TRBV30	TRBJ2-1	-	-
TGTGCCAGCAGTTTAAGGGGATCTCCCCTTTTT	CASSLRGSPLF	TRBV28	TRBJ1-1	-	-
TGTGCCAGCAGCTTAGGCGCGACTAGCGGGATAAGCACAGATACGCAGTATTTT	CASSLGATSGISTDTQYF	TRBV7-6	TRBJ2-3	-	TRBD2
TGTGCCAGCAGTTTGGCAGGGTTTTATAACTATGGCTACACCTTC	CASSLAGFYNYGYTF	TRBV28	TRBJ1-2	-	-
TGTGCCAGCAGCTTTGACAGGAATCAGCCCCAGCATTTT	CASSFDRNQPQHF	TRBV7-8	TRBJ1-5	-	-
TGTGCCAGCAGCTTAGGGGGGACAGGGTTCATTGGCTACACCTTC	CASSLGGTGFIGYTF	TRBV7-2	TRBJ1-2	-	TRBD1
TGTGCAAGCAAGGGGGGGAGGAACGAGCAGTACTTC	CASKGGRNEQYF	TRBV12-5	TRBJ2-7	once	-
TGTGCCAGCAGCTCCTTAAGGGGGACGGTGAACACTGAAGCTTTCTTT	CASSSLRGTVNTEAFF	TRBV11-2	TRBJ1-1	once	-
TGTGCCTGGAGATGGCGGGCCTCCTACGAGCAGTACTTC	CAWRWRASYEQYF	TRBV30	TRBJ2-7	-	-
TGCGCCAGCAGCTCCGGGACAGGGGGATACGAGCAGTACTTC	CASSSGTGGYEQYF	TRBV5-1	TRBJ2-7	-	TRBD1
TGTGCCACATCCGGAGGGGGGGACAGGGCCAATGAGCAGTTCTTC	CATSGGGDRANEQFF	TRBV24-1	TRBJ2-1	-	TRBD1
TGTGCCAGCAACGGGAAGGCAGGGGGTCGAACTGAAGCTTTCTTT	CASNGKAGGRTEAFF	TRBV28	TRBJ1-1	-	TRBD1
TGCAGCGTCGCCCCTGCGGGACAGGCGAACTATGGCTACACCTTC	CSVAPAGQANYGYTF	TRBV29-1	TRBJ1-2	-	TRBD1
TGTGCCAGCAGCGGATCGACTACCTCCTCCTACAATGAGCAGTTCTTC	CASSGSTTSSYNEQFF	TRBV9	TRBJ2-1	-	-
TGTGCCAGCAGCAAGGGTCAAGAGAACAGGGGCACTGAAGCTTTCTTT	CASSKGQENRGTEAFF	TRBV5-6	TRBJ1-1	-	TRBD1
TGTGCCAGCAGCCCAGGGACTAGCGGGAGCTACGAGCAGTACTTC	CASSPGTSGSYEQYF	TRBV11-2	TRBJ2-7	-	TRBD2
TGCGCCAGCAGGTCCCTTGGGTCTTTCCGGGATCGTGAAGCTTTCTTT	CASRSLGSFRDREAFF	TRBV5-1	TRBJ1-1	-	-